This passage covers 2 T cell receptor beta chains from one sample sequenced in a study of OX40 agonist ivuxolimab in advanced cancers. Measured with immunoSEQ multiplex PCR; TCRdb has only the in-frame clones, and not every one. The sample has approximately 82,000 clones; around nine tenths are singletons. The material was CD4+ or CD8+ T cells sorted from blood, obtained in a trial of the OX40 agonist ivuxolimab. All receptors derive from an adult with an advanced solid tumor such as melanoma, head and neck, liver or kidney cancer.

The rearrangement links TRBV20-1 to TRBJ2-7; D is undetermined. The germline gives CDR1 DFQATT, CDR2 SNEGSKA (reference sequence). The CDR3 is 11 residues long. V was cut by 1 base and J by 6 bases, with 7 bases left in between. The CDR3 loop reads CSARAYSEQYF. For the CDR3, the DNA is TGCAGTGCTAGAGCGTATTCCGAGCAGTACTTC.

The V and J genes are TRBV19 and TRBJ2-2, with 7 positions matching TRBD1. V gave up 7 bases and J gave up 3 bases; unmatched junction bases: 11. The germline gives CDR1 LNHDA, CDR2 SQIVND (reference sequence). The CDR3 contains 16 residues. This CDR3 reads CASITKGAGDTGELFF. The CDR3 bases are TGTGCCAGTATTACCAAGGGGGCAGGGGACACCGGGGAGCTGTTTTTT.